Listed here is a single T cell receptor beta chain. TCRdb keeps only in-frame clones here, not all; method: immunoSEQ multiplex PCR. The sample consists of 84,000 or so clones, 85% to 90% of them appearing once. The sample is drawn from a study of T cell responses to AZD1222 COVID-19 vaccine. Study details: Timing groups of about 4 and about 12 weeks for second doses were pooled.

The germline V gene has CDR1 MNHEY and CDR2 SVGEGT. Trimming removed 5 bases at V and 2 bases at J, with 2 bases between. The CDR3 is 11 amino acids. The source of this sequence is an adult in good health. The sequenced sample was peripheral blood, obtained on day 0 of AZD1222 vaccination. This chain joins TRBV6-2 or TRBV6-3 and TRBJ2-3; no clear D. The CDR3 DNA follows: TGTGCCAGCAGTCACACAGATACGCAGTATTTT. The encoded protein is CASSHTDTQYF.